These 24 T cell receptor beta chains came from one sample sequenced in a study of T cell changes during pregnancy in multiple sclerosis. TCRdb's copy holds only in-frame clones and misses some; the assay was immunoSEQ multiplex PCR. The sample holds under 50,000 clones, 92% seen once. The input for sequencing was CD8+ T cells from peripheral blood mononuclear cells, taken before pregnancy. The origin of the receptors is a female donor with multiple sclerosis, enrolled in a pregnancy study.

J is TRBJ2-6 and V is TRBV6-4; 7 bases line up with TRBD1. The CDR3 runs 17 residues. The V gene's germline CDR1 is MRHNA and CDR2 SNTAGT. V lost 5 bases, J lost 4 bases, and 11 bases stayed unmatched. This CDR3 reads CASSPRDSLAGANVLTF. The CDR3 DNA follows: TGTGCCAGCAGTCCCCGGGACAGCCTCGCGGGGGCCAACGTCCTGACTTTC.

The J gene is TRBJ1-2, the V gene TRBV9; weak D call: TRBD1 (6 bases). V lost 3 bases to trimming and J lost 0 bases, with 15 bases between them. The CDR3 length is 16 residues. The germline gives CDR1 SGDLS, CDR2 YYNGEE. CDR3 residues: CASSGTGSAANYGYTF. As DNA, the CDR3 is TGTGCCAGCAGCGGTACAGGGAGCGCTGCTAACTATGGCTACACCTTC.

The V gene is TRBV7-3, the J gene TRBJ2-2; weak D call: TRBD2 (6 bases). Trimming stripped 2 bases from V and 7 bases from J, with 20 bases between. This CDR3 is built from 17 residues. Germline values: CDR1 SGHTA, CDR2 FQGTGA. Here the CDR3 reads CASSLGGNWGEYGELFF. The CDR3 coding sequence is TGTGCCAGCAGCTTAGGAGGGAATTGGGGCGAATACGGGGAGCTGTTTTTT.

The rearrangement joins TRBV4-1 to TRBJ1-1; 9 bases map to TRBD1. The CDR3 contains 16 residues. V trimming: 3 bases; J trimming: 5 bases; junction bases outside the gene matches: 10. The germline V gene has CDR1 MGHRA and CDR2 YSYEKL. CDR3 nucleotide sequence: TGCGCCAGCAGCCACCCCCCCGACAGGGGGAATACTGAAGCTTTCTTT. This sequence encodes CASSHPPDRGNTEAFF.

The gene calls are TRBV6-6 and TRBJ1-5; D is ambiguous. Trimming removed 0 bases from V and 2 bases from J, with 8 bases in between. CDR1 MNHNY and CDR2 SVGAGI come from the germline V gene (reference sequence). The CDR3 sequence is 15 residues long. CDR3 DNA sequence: TGTGCCAGCAGTTACTCGAAGGGAGGCAATCAGCCCCAGCATTTT. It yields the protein CASSYSKGGNQPQHF.

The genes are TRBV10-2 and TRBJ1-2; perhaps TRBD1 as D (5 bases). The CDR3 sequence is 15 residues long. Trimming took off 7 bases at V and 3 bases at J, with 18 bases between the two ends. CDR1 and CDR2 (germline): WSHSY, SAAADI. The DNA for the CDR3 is TGCGCCAGCATAGACGAGTTGGACAAATACTATGGCTACACCTTC. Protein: CASIDELDKYYGYTF.

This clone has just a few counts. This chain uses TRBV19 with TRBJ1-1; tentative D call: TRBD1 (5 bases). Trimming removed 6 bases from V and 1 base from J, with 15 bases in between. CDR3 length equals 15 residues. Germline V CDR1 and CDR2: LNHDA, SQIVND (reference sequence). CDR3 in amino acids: CASSTKGMRNTEAFF. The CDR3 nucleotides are TGTGCCAGTAGCACCAAGGGGATGAGGAACACTGAAGCTTTCTTT.

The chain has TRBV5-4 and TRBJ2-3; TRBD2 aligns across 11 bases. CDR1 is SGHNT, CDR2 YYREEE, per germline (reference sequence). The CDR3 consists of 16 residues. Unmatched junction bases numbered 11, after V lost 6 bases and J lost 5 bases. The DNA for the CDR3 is TGTGCCAGCACAAGCGCGAGTGGGACTAGCGGAGATACGCAGTATTTT. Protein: CASTSASGTSGDTQYF.

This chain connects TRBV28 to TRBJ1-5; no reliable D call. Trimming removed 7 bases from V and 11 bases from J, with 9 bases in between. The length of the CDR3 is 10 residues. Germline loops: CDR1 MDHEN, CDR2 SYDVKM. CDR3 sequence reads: CASKGGTQHF. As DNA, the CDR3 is TGTGCCAGCAAGGGCGGGACCCAGCATTTT. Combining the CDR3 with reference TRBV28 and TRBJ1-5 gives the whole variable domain DVKVTQSSRYLVKRTGEKVFLECVQDMDHENMFWYRQDPGLGLRLIYFSYDVKMKEKGDIPEGYSVSREKKERFSLILESASTNQTSMYLCASKGGTQHFGDGTRLSIL.

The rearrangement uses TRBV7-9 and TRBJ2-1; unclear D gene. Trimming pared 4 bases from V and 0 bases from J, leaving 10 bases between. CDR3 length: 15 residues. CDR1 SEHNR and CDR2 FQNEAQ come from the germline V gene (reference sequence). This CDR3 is CASSSDFTSYNEQFF. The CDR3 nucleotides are TGTGCCAGCAGCTCCGACTTTACCTCCTACAATGAGCAGTTCTTC.

The CDR3 protein is CASSPGTTSSYEQYF. CDR3 DNA: TGTGCCAGCAGTCCCGGGACTACGAGCTCCTACGAGCAGTACTTC. This rearrangement joins TRBV7-9 to TRBJ2-7, with TRBD2 matching 7 bases. V lost 6 bases and J lost 0; bases outside the gene matches: 8. This CDR3 is built from 15 residues. Germline V gene data show CDR1 as SEHNR and CDR2 as FQNEAQ (reference sequence). Full variable domain (rest looked up from reference TRBV7-9 and TRBJ2-7): DTGVSQNPRHKITKRGQNVTFRCDPISEHNRLYWYRQTLGQGPEFLTYFQNEAQLEKSRLLSDRFSAERPKGSFSTLEIQRTEQGDSAMYLCASSPGTTSSYEQYFGPGTRLTVT.

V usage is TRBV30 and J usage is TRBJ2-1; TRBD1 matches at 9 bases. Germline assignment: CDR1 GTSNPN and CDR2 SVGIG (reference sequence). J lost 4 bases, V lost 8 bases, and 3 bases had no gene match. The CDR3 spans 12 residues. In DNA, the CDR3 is TGTGCCCGGGACAGGGTATACAATGAGCAGTTCTTC. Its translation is CARDRVYNEQFF.

This chain's CDR3 is CASSERSYEQYF. The CDR3 DNA follows: TGTGCCAGCAGTGAAAGGAGTTACGAGCAGTACTTC. V usage is TRBV6-1 and J usage is TRBJ2-7; D remains unclear. Germline CDR1 is MNHNS and CDR2 is SASEGT. V was cut by 2 bases and J by 4 bases, with 6 bases left in between. This CDR3 region has 12 residues.

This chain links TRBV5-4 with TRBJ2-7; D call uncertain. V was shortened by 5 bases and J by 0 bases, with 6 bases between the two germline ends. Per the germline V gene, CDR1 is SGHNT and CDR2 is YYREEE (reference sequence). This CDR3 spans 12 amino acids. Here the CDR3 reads CASSFSSYEQYF. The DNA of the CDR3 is TGTGCCAGCAGTTTCAGCTCCTACGAGCAGTACTTC.

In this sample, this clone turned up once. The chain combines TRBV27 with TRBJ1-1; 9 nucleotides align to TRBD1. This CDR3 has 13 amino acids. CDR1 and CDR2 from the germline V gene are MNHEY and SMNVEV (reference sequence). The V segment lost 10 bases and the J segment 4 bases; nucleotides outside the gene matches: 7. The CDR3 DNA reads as TGTGCCACGTGGCTGACAGGGGGCACTGAAGCTTTCTTT. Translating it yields CATWLTGGTEAFF.

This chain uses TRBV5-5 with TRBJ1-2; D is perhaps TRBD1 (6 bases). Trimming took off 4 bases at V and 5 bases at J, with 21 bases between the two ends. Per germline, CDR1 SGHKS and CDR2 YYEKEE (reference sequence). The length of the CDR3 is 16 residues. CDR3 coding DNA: TGTGCCAGCAGCAACATGGTGGCGGGGGCCGGGTATGGCTACACCTTC. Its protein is CASSNMVAGAGYGYTF.

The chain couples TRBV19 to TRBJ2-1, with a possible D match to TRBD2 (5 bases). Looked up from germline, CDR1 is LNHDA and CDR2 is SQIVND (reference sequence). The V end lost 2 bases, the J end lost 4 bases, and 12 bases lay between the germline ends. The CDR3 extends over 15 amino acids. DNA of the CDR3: TGTGCCAGTAGTATAAACCCGGGGTCTTACAATGAGCAGTTCTTC. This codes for CASSINPGSYNEQFF.

The CDR3, as DNA: TGTGCCAGCAGCACAGGGGTGGATGGCTATGGCTACACCTTC. Its protein is CASSTGVDGYGYTF. The chain couples TRBV5-5 to TRBJ1-2; 7 bases are shared with TRBD1. J gave up 4 bases and V 4 bases, and 7 bases lay outside the gene matches. CDR1 is SGHKS and CDR2 is YYEKEE in the germline V gene (reference sequence). This CDR3 is 14 amino acids long.

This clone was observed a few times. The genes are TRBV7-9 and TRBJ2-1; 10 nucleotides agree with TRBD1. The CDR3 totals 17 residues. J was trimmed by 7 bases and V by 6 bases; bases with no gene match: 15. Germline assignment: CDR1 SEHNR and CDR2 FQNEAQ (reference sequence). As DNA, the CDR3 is TGTGCCAGCAGGAGTCCAAACACCGGGACAGGGGATAATGAGCAGTTCTTC. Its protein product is CASRSPNTGTGDNEQFF.

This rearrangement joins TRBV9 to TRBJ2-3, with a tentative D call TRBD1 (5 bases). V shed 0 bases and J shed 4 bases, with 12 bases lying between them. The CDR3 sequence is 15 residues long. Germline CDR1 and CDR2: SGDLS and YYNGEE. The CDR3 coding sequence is TGTGCCAGCAGCGTAGGAGAAACAGGCTCAGATACGCAGTATTTT. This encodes CASSVGETGSDTQYF.

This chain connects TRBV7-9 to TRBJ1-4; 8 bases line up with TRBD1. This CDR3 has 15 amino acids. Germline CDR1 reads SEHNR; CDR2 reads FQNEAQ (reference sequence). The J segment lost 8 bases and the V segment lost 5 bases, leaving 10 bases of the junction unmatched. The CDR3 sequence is CASSRRTGLSEKLFF. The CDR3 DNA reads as TGTGCCAGCAGCCGACGGACAGGGCTGAGCGAAAAACTGTTTTTT.

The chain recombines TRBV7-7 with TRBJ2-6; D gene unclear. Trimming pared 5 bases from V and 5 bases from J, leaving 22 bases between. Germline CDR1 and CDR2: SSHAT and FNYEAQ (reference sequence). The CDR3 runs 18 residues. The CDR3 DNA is TGTGCCAGCAGCAAAAGCAATAAGTGCCAAAGTCGGGCCAACGTCCTGACTTTC. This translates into CASSKSNKCQSRANVLTF.

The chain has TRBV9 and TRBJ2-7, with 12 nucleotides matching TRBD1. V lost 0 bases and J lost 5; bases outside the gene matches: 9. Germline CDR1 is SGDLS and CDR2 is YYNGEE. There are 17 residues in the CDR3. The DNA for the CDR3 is TGTGCCAGCAGCGTAGGGGTCAGGGGACAGGGGGCGAACGAGCAGTACTTC. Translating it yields CASSVGVRGQGANEQYF.

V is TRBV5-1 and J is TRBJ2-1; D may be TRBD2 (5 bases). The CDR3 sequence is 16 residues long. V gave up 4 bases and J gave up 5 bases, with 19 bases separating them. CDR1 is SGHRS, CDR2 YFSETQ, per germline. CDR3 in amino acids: CASSDPDYIPNNEQFF. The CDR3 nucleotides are TGCGCCAGCAGCGATCCAGACTACATCCCTAACAATGAGCAGTTCTTC. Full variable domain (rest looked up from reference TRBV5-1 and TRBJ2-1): KAGVTQTPRYLIKTRGQQVTLSCSPISGHRSVSWYQQTPGQGLQFLFEYFSETQRNKGNFPGRFSGRQFSNSRSEMNVSTLELGDSALYLCASSDPDYIPNNEQFFGPGTRLTVL.